This TCR beta chain came from a study of OX40 agonist ivuxolimab in advanced cancers. With respect to the entire study: Ivuxolimab, which targeted the costimulatory receptor OX40 (CD134), was an agonistic, fully human IgG2 monoclonal antibody. Intravenous ivuxolimab was administered to patients every 2 weeks at six dose levels: 0.01, 0.1, 0.3, 1.5, 3 and 10 mg/kg. Of the 52 patients in dose escalation, 19 had hepatocellular carcinoma, roughly 15 had melanoma, 9 had renal cell carcinoma and 9 had head and neck cancer. The dose-escalation cohort was about 83% male with a mean age of about 60 years, ranging from about 20 to 80. Prior anti-PD-1, anti-PD-L1 or anti-CTLA-4 therapy was permitted, and 35% to 40% of dose-escalation patients had received checkpoint inhibitors. Partial responses occurred in three dose-escalation patients, of whom one had hepatocellular carcinoma and two had cutaneous melanoma. The purpose of peripheral TCRbeta sequencing was to test whether ivuxolimab changed TCR sequence diversity and led to clonal T-cell expansion. The monotherapy dose-escalation portion (N = 52 patients) of the phase I ivuxolimab trial is reported in the paper. Here is what the overall study found, with its caveats: Low levels of normalized T-cell clonal expansion were also shown by some nonresponding patients. In partial responders in the 0.1-3.0 mg/kg groups, normalized peripheral clonal expansion was found to be among the lowest, especially among CD8+ T cells. Antigen specificity was not determined for the clonally expanded peripheral T cells. On average, CD8+ T cells showed more expanded clones than CD4+ T cells after ivuxolimab. At doses of 0.1 to 3.0 mg/kg, clonal expansion of both CD4+ and CD8+ blood T cells was observed from baseline to week 6.

As regards this clone: Its binding antigen is unknown. No base quality information exists; no much larger clone differs at one position.

Taken from the germline V gene (reference sequence), the CDR1 and CDR2 loops are MNHEY and SMNVEV. From its cysteine to its phenylalanine, the CDR3 spans 13 amino acids. Of the read, only the CDR3 DNA is kept; its 39 bases are in frame from base 1. Trimming takes 5 bases from V and 4 bases from J, and the germline ends sit 10 bases apart. The trial excluded patients who had a history of autoimmune disease or were on systemic immunosuppression. Peripheral blood for TCR sequencing was collected from all dose cohorts at baseline, on cycle 4 day 1, and on cycle 7 day 1. The samples were taken from a phase I, first-in-human, multicenter, open-label dose-escalation trial of ivuxolimab. Adults with locally advanced or metastatic melanoma, renal cell, hepatocellular, or head and neck squamous cell carcinoma were enrolled in the trial. Before TCR sequencing, CD4+ T cells and CD8+ T cells were sorted from peripheral blood as separate populations.

Genomic DNA was isolated from the sorted cells so that the TCRbeta CDR3 region could be sequenced. TCRbeta CDR3 regions were sequenced using the immunoSEQ Assay. TCRdb holds this immuneACCESS table with in-frame rearrangements only. Some clones are missing; in checked studies, unresolved V genes explain under half, and the rest has no known cause. The sample table holds 55,000 to 70,000 clones, of which 90% to 95% were seen once. Under 10% of the sample goes to the ten largest clones. The sequence was obtained from an adult with an advanced solid tumor such as melanoma, head and neck, liver or kidney cancer. The V and J segments used are TRBV27 and TRBJ2-3; tentative D gene TRBD1, with 6 bases matching. The source material was CD4+ or CD8+ T cells sorted from blood, sampled in a trial of the OX40 agonist ivuxolimab. The encoded CDR3 is CASSIQGPDTQYF. The DNA reads as follows: TGTGCCAGCAGTATCCAGGGGCCAGATACGCAGTATTTT.